This TCR beta chain derives from a study of monozygotic twins with inflammatory bowel disease. Study observations and caveats: What may have added variability to patient repertoires is that immunosuppressive treatments differed.

This CDR3 has 12 amino acids. On this clonotype: Its antigen is not identified.

The input for each TCR library was approximately 4,000 ng of total RNA. UMIs were attached via template switching, each with a 6-nucleotide sample barcode. Reprocessing the 5' RACE reads, TCRdb reports a single entry for every CDR3 protein and omits DNA. The repertoire table contains about 420,000 distinct CDR3 sequences. Blood, about 2.6 ml, was drawn per donor. The TCR comes from a human donor with ulcerative colitis or Crohn's disease, or a healthy co-twin of an affected twin (not recorded which). V is TRBV12-3 or TRBV12-4 and J is TRBJ2-5; absent DNA, TCRdb's TRBD1 call cannot be checked. Material: blood. The CDR3 spells CASSRQKETQYF.